What follows is one T cell receptor (beta chain) and its context. Assay used: immunoSEQ multiplex PCR; TCRdb lists only in-frame clones, some missing. The sample comprises some 120,000 clones, approximately 93% of which are singletons, and 6.2% rests with the top ten. V lost 3 bases to trimming and J lost 4 bases; unmatched junction nucleotides: 13. The CDR3 contains 16 residues. The germline V gene has CDR1 SGHRS and CDR2 YFSETQ. This sample is drawn from a study of T cell changes during pregnancy in multiple sclerosis. The sequence came from a female donor with multiple sclerosis, enrolled in a pregnancy study. The J gene is TRBJ2-7, the V gene TRBV5-1, with 7 bases aligning to TRBD1. The specimen comprised peripheral blood, sampled before pregnancy. The CDR3 here is CASSSGQAPGLYEQYF. CDR3 DNA sequence: TGCGCCAGCAGCTCTGGACAGGCGCCTGGACTTTACGAGCAGTACTTC.